This TCR beta chain was sequenced in a study of blood T cell repertoires in COVID-19. Trimming pared 1 base from V and 11 bases from J, leaving 12 bases between. The CDR3 runs to 13 residues. The V gene's germline CDR1 is MDHEN and CDR2 SYDVKM. Original data processing: The assay estimated nucleated cells by amplifying reference gene primers. The table came from immunoSEQ multiplex PCR; TCRdb's copy has only in-frame clones and leaves some out. The D gene and trimming were derived from the DNA, and the V and J assignments and clone size from that table. The sample holds 120,000 or so clones, more than 70% seen once.

The specimen sequenced was peripheral blood. The chain is built from TRBV28 and TRBJ1-5; TRBD1 might be the D (5 bases). The origin of this receptor is a woman older than 75 with acute or convalescent COVID-19. As DNA, the CDR3 is TGTGCCAGCAGTTTATCCCGGGACTTAGCCCAGCATTTT. This gives the protein CASSLSRDLAQHF.